Below, one T cell receptor beta chain is given with its context. Its antigen is currently unknown. This record comes from a study of CD8+CD57+ T cells in acquired aplastic anemia. Points from the study as a whole: Patients shared under 30 CD8+ CDR3 sequences with controls.

The template used for profiling TCR beta VDJ and CDR3 was genomic DNA. Using its own MiXCR run on the reads, TCRdb lists one record per CDR3 protein. The data contain 98,000 or so distinct CDR3 sequences, around 49% of them singletons. Trimming removed 7 bases at V and 4 bases at J, with 13 bases between. The CDR3 spans 13 residues. CDR1 and CDR2 from the germline V gene are LNHDA and SQIVND (reference sequence). Sequencing used sorted CD4+, CD8+, or CD8+CD57+ T cells (not recorded which) from PBMCs. The TCR originated in a human donor in good health, serving as a control. The rearrangement joins TRBV19 to TRBJ1-2; weak D call: TRBD1 (5 bases). CDR3 sequence: CASMQGGSYGYTF. The DNA of the CDR3 is TGTGCCAGTATGCAGGGAGGATCCTATGGCTACACCTTC.